The rows below give T cell receptor beta chains drawn from one sample of a study of CD8 T cells in ankylosing spondylitis. TCRdb itself ran the 5' RACE reads through MiXCR, one entry per CDR3 protein. The sample has around 490,000 distinct CDR3 sequences, about 5% seen once. Sample: blood, either unsorted or a sorted T cell fraction (not recorded which). The origin of the receptors is a male donor with ankylosing spondylitis. The CDR3 runs from the conserved cysteine through the conserved F or W. Fields, in order: J gene, V gene, CDR3 length, CDR3 protein.

>TRBJ2-2|TRBV7-2|13
CASDMELPGELFF
>TRBJ1-1|TRBV4-3|15
CASSHQAGLTNEAFF
>TRBJ1-5|TRBV27|15
CASSSRAGGFQPQHF
>TRBJ2-7|TRBV20-1|13
CSAIPDTTYEQYF
>TRBJ1-1|TRBV20-1|13
CSARDARNTEAFF
>TRBJ2-2|TRBV5-1|15
CASSLAERATGELFF
>TRBJ1-2|TRBV29-1|14
CSAQIRQGNYGYTF
>TRBJ2-3|TRBV9|15
CASSEGIKRPDTQYF
>TRBJ2-1|TRBV5-1|15
CASSTSRGWYNEQFF
>TRBJ2-1|TRBV18|15
CASSPPARGDGEQFF
>TRBJ2-2|TRBV24-1|16
CATSDFGTGITGELFF
>TRBJ2-7|TRBV7-9|12
CASSLVATRQYF
>TRBJ1-1|TRBV9|16
CASSVVLGTGVAEAFF
>TRBJ2-7|TRBV7-6|11
CASSLGVEQYF
>TRBJ1-3|TRBV20-1|14
CSARDRSSGNTIYF
>TRBJ2-1|TRBV5-1|15
CASSSGTGSYNEQFF
>TRBJ1-1|TRBV12-5|16
CASGLVAGRSNTEAFF
>TRBJ2-5|TRBV20-1|14
CSVAAVADQETQYF
>TRBJ1-2|TRBV4-2|16
CASSQGTEGQGNGYTF
>TRBJ1-2|TRBV6-1|11
CASIYVEGYTF
>TRBJ2-7|TRBV5-4|15
CASRETGGANHEQYF
>TRBJ2-4|TRBV7-2|16
CASSLAIRAIENIQYF
>TRBJ1-1|TRBV7-2|15
CASSLAGNANTEAFF
>TRBJ2-7|TRBV12-3/TRBV12-4|14
CASSLGFGTVEQYF